These 24 T cell receptor beta chains came from one sample sequenced in a study of post-analysis software for immune sequencing data. Whole-study results and caveats: The study found TRBV5-6, TRBV5-1 and TRBV20-1 among roughly 5 TRBV segments more frequent in patients than controls.

The antigens for these receptors are not known. Unique molecular identifiers were carried by the TCR beta cDNA libraries. TCRdb reprocessed the PCR reads via MiXCR and lists one record per CDR3 protein. This sample has roughly 570,000 distinct CDR3 sequences, with 30% to 40% found just once. Input material: blood. Source of these receptors: a girl aged 2-17 years with multiple sclerosis.

Of note for this clonotype: A read error may account for a junction end that differs from germline. The chain recombines TRBV28 with TRBJ2-5; unclear D gene. CDR1 is MDHEN and CDR2 is SYDVKM in the germline V gene. The CDR3 spans 14 residues. CDR3 sequence (DNA): TGTGCCAGCAGTCCCCCGGACGAATACGAGATCCAGTACTTC. It specifies CASSPPDEYEIQYF.

The chain has TRBV9 and TRBJ2-3, with D tentatively TRBD2 (6 bases). The V end lost 0 bases, the J end lost 2 bases, and 10 bases lay between the germline ends. The CDR3 is made up of 15 amino acids. Germline V gene sequence: CDR1 SGDLS, CDR2 YYNGEE. The CDR3 sequence: CASSVDTSPTDTQYF. The CDR3, as DNA: TGTGCCAGCAGCGTAGATACTAGCCCCACAGATACGCAGTATTTT.

The chain uses TRBV5-1 and TRBJ2-5, with TRBD2 matching 12 bases. J lost 4 bases, V lost 4 bases, and 8 bases had no gene match. This CDR3 is built from 16 residues. From germline, CDR1 is SGHRS and CDR2 YFSETQ. In nucleotides, the CDR3 is TGCGCCAGCAGCCCGACGCCTAGCGGGGGGGGAGAGACCCAGTACTTC. Translated: CASSPTPSGGGETQYF.

Comments on this clonotype: At one end the junction does not follow the germline gene, possibly because of a read error. This chain joins TRBV2 and TRBJ2-5; D might be TRBD1 (6 bases). The CDR3 is 19 residues long. Germline CDR1 reads SNHLY; CDR2 reads FYNNEI. CDR3 in DNA: TGCGCCAGCACTATACCCGGACAGCCCCGTATTGCGTACCAAGAGACCCAGTACTTC. Translating gives CASTIPGQPRIAYQETQYF.

This clonotype was detected a few times. The chain joins TRBV27 to TRBJ1-1; TRBD1 aligns across 8 bases. Germline loops: CDR1 MNHEY, CDR2 SMNVEV (reference sequence). V dropped 6 bases and J dropped 5; count of bases not matched to a gene: 5. The CDR3 sequence is 13 residues long. The CDR3 coding sequence is TGTGCCAGCAGACTTCAGGGGGCAACTGAAGCTTTCTTT. As protein: CASRLQGATEAFF.

This clonotype was seen a handful of times. This sequence joins TRBV29-1 and TRBJ1-1; D call uncertain. The V and J ends lost 5 bases and 3 bases respectively, with 19 bases between them. The CDR3 spans 15 residues. The germline V gene encodes CDR1 SQVTM and CDR2 ANQGSEA. The DNA for the CDR3 is TGCAGCGTTATTCTACACGGAGTACGGGACACTGAAGCTTTCTTT. This encodes CSVILHGVRDTEAFF.

The J gene is TRBJ2-2, the V gene TRBV20-1; 7 positions agree with TRBD1. In germline, CDR1 is DFQATT, CDR2 SNEGSKA (reference sequence). CDR3 length equals 15 residues. V trimming: 5 bases; J trimming: 1 base; junction bases outside the gene matches: 7. In DNA, the CDR3 is TGCAGTGCTGGGCCGTGGGACAGGAACACCGGGGAGCTGTTTTTT. It codes for CSAGPWDRNTGELFF.

This clonotype showed up just a few times. This chain joins TRBV29-1 and TRBJ2-5; no reliable D call. The CDR3 runs to 12 residues. V was pared by 4 bases and J by 4 bases, with 10 bases between. CDR1 SQVTM and CDR2 ANQGSEA come from the germline V gene. CDR3 residues: CSVVTPPETQYF. The CDR3 region has the DNA TGCAGCGTTGTAACCCCCCCAGAGACCCAGTACTTC. Combining the CDR3 with reference TRBV29-1 and TRBJ2-5 gives the whole variable domain SAVISQKPSRDICQRGTSLTIQCQVDSQVTMMFWYRQQPGQSLTLIATANQGSEATYESGFVIDKFPISRPNLTFSTLTVSNMSPEDSSIYLCSVVTPPETQYFGPGTRLLVL.

V gene TRBV6-1 combines with J gene TRBJ1-2, with D hard to call. From germline, CDR1 is MNHNS and CDR2 SASEGT. V lost 6 bases, J lost 7 bases, and 12 bases lay in between. The CDR3 has 12 amino acids. CDR3 region: CASSRVWGGYTF. The CDR3 DNA reads TGTGCCAGCAGCAGAGTGTGGGGTGGCTACACCTTC.

In this sample, this clonotype turned up a few times. The V call is TRBV5-4, the J call TRBJ2-1; 10 bases align to TRBD2. CDR1 and CDR2 from the germline V gene are SGHNT and YYREEE (reference sequence). Trimming cost V 2 bases and J 5 bases; bases outside gene matches: 7. This CDR3 contains 16 residues. CDR3 in DNA: TGTGCCAGCAGCTTTACCGGGACTAGCGCCAACAATGAGCAGTTCTTC. Translated, it gives CASSFTGTSANNEQFF.

V and J are TRBV6-2 or TRBV6-3 and TRBJ2-3, with D tentatively TRBD2 (5 bases). This CDR3 region has 15 residues. Trimming stripped 6 bases from V and 3 bases from J, with 16 bases between. Germline V gene lookup returns CDR1 MNHEY and CDR2 SVGEGT. The CDR3 sequence: CASSRGLTGTDTQYF. The CDR3 DNA reads TGTGCCAGCAGCCGAGGACTGACCGGAACAGATACGCAGTATTTT.

The rearrangement joins TRBV12-3 or TRBV12-4 to TRBJ2-3, with 7 positions matching TRBD1. This CDR3 contains 15 residues. Germline trimming cut 6 bases from V and 0 bases from J; bases unmatched to any gene: 6. CDR3 sequence (DNA): TGTGCCAGCAGAAAACGGGACAGCAGCACAGATACGCAGTATTTT. It yields the protein CASRKRDSSTDTQYF.

The sample holds a few counts of this clonotype. The chain recombines TRBV6-5 with TRBJ2-7; D ambiguous. V lost 6 bases to trimming and J lost 4 bases, with 19 bases between them. Germline CDR1 and CDR2: MNHEY and SVGAGI. This CDR3 has 15 amino acids. The CDR3 spells CASSPDWAEAYEQYF. CDR3 DNA: TGTGCCAGCAGCCCAGATTGGGCAGAAGCGTACGAGCAGTACTTC.

The chain combines TRBV10-2 with TRBJ2-1, with D perhaps TRBD1 (6 bases). The CDR3 has 16 amino acids. CDR1 is WSHSY, CDR2 SAAADI, per germline. Trimming removed 3 bases from V and 1 base from J, with 13 bases in between. CDR3 coding DNA: TGCGCCAGCAGTGACAGGGGACCATCTTCCTACAATGAGCAGTTCTTC. It encodes CASSDRGPSSYNEQFF.

For this clonotype: At one of its ends the junction is not consistent with the germline gene, which may arise from a read error. The V call is TRBV24-1, the J call TRBJ1-4, with a tentative D call TRBD1 (5 bases). Per the germline V gene, CDR1 is KGHDR and CDR2 is SFDVKD. The CDR3 runs 14 residues. Written as DNA, the CDR3 is TGTGCCACCAGTGATGAGGGGACTACTGAAAAACTGTTTTTT. Its protein product is CATSDEGTTEKLFF.

The rearrangement joins TRBV12-3 or TRBV12-4 to TRBJ1-5; the D is unclear. Trimming shortened V by 2 bases and J by 5 bases, and 10 bases separated the two germline ends. The CDR3 sequence is 14 residues long. Written as DNA, the CDR3 is TGTGCCAGCAGTTTAAGGCAGCCGGATCAGCCCCAGCATTTT. Its translation is CASSLRQPDQPQHF.

The V and J genes are TRBV20-1 and TRBJ2-4; 13 bases fit TRBD2. CDR3 length: 13 residues. Losses at the gene ends were 8 bases for V and 5 bases for J; bases not matched to a gene: 3. Germline assignment: CDR1 DFQATT and CDR2 SNEGSKA (reference sequence). CDR3 nucleotides: TGCAGTACGACTAGCGGGGGGCAAAACATTCAGTACTTC. It translates to CSTTSGGQNIQYF.

This clonotype was found a few times. The chain joins TRBV11-1 to TRBJ2-3, with unresolved D. V was pared by 5 bases and J by 0 bases, with 18 bases between. From germline, CDR1 is SGHAT and CDR2 FQDESV (reference sequence). The CDR3 sequence is 17 residues long. CDR3 in amino acids: CASSPRVGISSTDTQYF. In nucleotides, the CDR3 is TGTGCCAGCAGCCCACGGGTAGGGATTAGTAGCACAGATACGCAGTATTTT.

The chain uses TRBV20-1 and TRBJ1-1; D is unclear. Germline lookup yields CDR1 DFQATT and CDR2 SNEGSKA (reference sequence). The V end lost 3 bases, the J end lost 1 base, and 9 bases lay between the germline ends. The CDR3 has 13 residues. The CDR3 here is CSASAGRNTEAFF. In DNA form, the CDR3 reads TGCAGTGCTAGTGCGGGCCGGAACACTGAAGCTTTCTTT.

This clonotype was counted at least ten times. The chain combines TRBV12-3 or TRBV12-4 with TRBJ2-1; TRBD2 matches at 8 bases. Germline trimming cut 3 bases from V and 1 base from J; bases unmatched to any gene: 5. This CDR3 contains 16 residues. The CDR3 sequence: CASSFDRGGSYNEQFF. CDR3 sequence (DNA): TGTGCCAGCAGTTTCGATCGCGGGGGGTCCTACAATGAGCAGTTCTTC.

The chain uses TRBV3-1 and TRBJ1-2, with D maybe TRBD1 (5 bases). Trimming pared 2 bases from V and 6 bases from J, leaving 13 bases between. This CDR3 spans 14 amino acids. CDR1 and CDR2 from the germline V gene are LGHDT and YNNKEL (reference sequence). The CDR3 protein is CASSQYPAGHGYTF. The CDR3 DNA reads as TGTGCCAGCAGCCAATACCCGGCAGGGCATGGCTACACCTTC.

CDR3 loop: CASSGGTLGNNEQFF. The CDR3 DNA reads TGTGCCAGCAGCGGAGGGACATTGGGGAACAATGAGCAGTTCTTC. J is TRBJ2-1 and V is TRBV5-5, with D perhaps TRBD1 or TRBD2 (6 bases each). The CDR3 totals 15 residues. V lost 4 bases, J lost 5 bases, and 16 bases lay in between. CDR1 SGHKS and CDR2 YYEKEE come from the germline V gene (reference sequence).

This chain links TRBV28 with TRBJ2-5; 12 positions match TRBD2. V dropped 3 bases and J dropped 0; count of bases not matched to a gene: 2. There are 16 residues in the CDR3. From germline, CDR1 is MDHEN and CDR2 SYDVKM. CDR3 in DNA: TGTGCCAGCAGTTTGACTAGCGGGGGACACCAAGAGACCCAGTACTTC. Protein sequence: CASSLTSGGHQETQYF.

V gene TRBV9 combines with J gene TRBJ2-3; D perhaps matches TRBD2 (7 bases). The CDR3 spans 17 residues. CDR1 and CDR2 from the germline V gene are SGDLS and YYNGEE. V was cut by 5 bases and J by 6 bases, with 25 bases left in between. The CDR3 nucleotides read TGTGCCAGCAGAGGGGAAGCGGGACCGTCCAGGGGCGATACGCAGTATTTT. Protein product: CASRGEAGPSRGDTQYF.